A single sample gave rise to the 19 T cell receptor beta chains below, sequenced in a study of blood T cell repertoires in COVID-19. Sequencing was performed with immunoSEQ multiplex PCR; in TCRdb, only in-frame clones are kept and a portion is missing. The sample lists roughly 250,000 clones, around 85% seen once, with roughly 0.94% in the top ten. The sample consisted of peripheral blood. The receptors shown here come from a human donor with COVID-19, enrolled during active disease. The donor label of this sample is uncertain.

This chain joins TRBV28 and TRBJ1-4; weak D call: TRBD1 (5 bases). Trimming removed 8 bases at V and 7 bases at J, with 14 bases between. The CDR3 runs 13 residues. Germline V gives CDR1 MDHEN, CDR2 SYDVKM. CDR3 sequence (DNA): TGTGCCAGCCGGGGGGGTGGAGGTGAAAAACTGTTTTTT. Its protein is CASRGGGGEKLFF.

The chain links TRBV7-3 to TRBJ1-4, with D tentatively TRBD1 (5 bases). The length of the CDR3 is 17 residues. V was shortened by 5 bases and J by 5 bases, with 21 bases between the two germline ends. Per the germline V gene, CDR1 is SGHTA and CDR2 is FQGTGA. CDR3 amino acids: CASSHHQACGGNEKLFF. CDR3 in DNA: TGTGCCAGCAGCCACCACCAAGCCTGCGGGGGGAATGAAAAACTGTTTTTT.

The CDR3: CASSASGTSVYEQYF. CDR3 sequence (DNA): TGTGCCAGCAGCGCCTCCGGGACTAGCGTGTACGAGCAGTACTTC. The chain uses TRBV9 and TRBJ2-7, with TRBD2 matching over 10 bases. The V and J ends lost 3 bases and 4 bases, in that order; junction bases with no gene match: 7. Germline V CDR1 and CDR2: SGDLS, YYNGEE. The CDR3 covers 15 residues.

This sequence joins TRBV19 and TRBJ1-5; no firm D call. The V gene lost 6 bases and the J gene lost 0 bases, with 15 bases spanning the gap. Germline V gene lookup returns CDR1 LNHDA and CDR2 SQIVND (reference sequence). The CDR3 sequence is 16 residues long. CDR3 residues: CASSTDAGNSNQPQHF. As DNA, the CDR3 is TGTGCCAGTAGCACGGACGCGGGAAATAGCAATCAGCCCCAGCATTTT.

The J gene is TRBJ1-2, the V gene TRBV18; TRBD1 matches 7 bases. The CDR3 has 13 residues. The junction had 5 bases not matched to a gene; V was cut back by 3 bases and J by 7 bases. Germline V gene lookup returns CDR1 KGHSH and CDR2 LQKENI. CDR3 residues: CASSPETGIGYTF. CDR3 coding DNA: TGTGCCAGCTCACCCGAGACAGGGATTGGCTACACCTTC.

The chain employs TRBV27 and TRBJ1-3; the D gene is possibly TRBD1 (5 bases). CDR1 is MNHEY, CDR2 SMNVEV, per germline (reference sequence). The CDR3 is 13 residues long. V lost 6 bases, J lost 4 bases, and 10 bases lay in between. CDR3 amino acids: CASRGDSGNTIYF. The CDR3 DNA is TGTGCCAGCAGAGGGGACTCAGGAAACACCATATATTTT.

The chain recombines TRBV30 with TRBJ2-1; no clear D gene. Germline-derived CDR1 and CDR2 are GTSNPN and SVGIG (reference sequence). CDR3 length: 15 residues. Trimming took off 0 bases at V and 3 bases at J, with 12 bases between the two ends. CDR3 DNA sequence: TGTGCCTGGAGTGTAGGAGTCACGATCTACAATGAGCAGTTCTTC. It is translated as CAWSVGVTIYNEQFF.

This clone was recorded once. The gene calls are TRBV27 and TRBJ2-6; no reliable D call. V shed 7 bases and J shed 2 bases, with 6 bases lying between them. The CDR3 loop spans 13 amino acids. The germline gives CDR1 MNHEY, CDR2 SMNVEV (reference sequence). As DNA, the CDR3 is TGTGCCAGCACCTTTCCTGGGGCCAACGTCCTGACTTTC. Protein: CASTFPGANVLTF.

This clone occurred once. The V call is TRBV6-2 or TRBV6-3, the J call TRBJ2-4; no firm D call. V lost 2 bases and J 4 bases, leaving 6 bases between the germline ends. The CDR3 sequence is 13 residues long. The germline V gene has CDR1 MNHEY and CDR2 SVGEGT. Here the CDR3 DNA reads TGTGCCAGCAGTTACGGAGAAAAAAACATTCAGTACTTC. Its protein product is CASSYGEKNIQYF.

Of note for this clone: One end of the junction varies from germline; a read error may be responsible. The genes are TRBV10-3 and TRBJ2-7, with D tentatively TRBD2 (6 bases). The length of the CDR3 is 14 residues. CDR1 and CDR2 from the germline V gene are ENHRY and SYGVKD. For the CDR3, the DNA is TGTGCCATCGGTGATTTCGGGAGCTCCTACGAGCAGTACTTC. This sequence encodes CAIGDFGSSYEQYF.

This clone has just one count. The rearrangement uses TRBV24-1 and TRBJ1-5; D is perhaps TRBD1 (6 bases). CDR3 length: 14 amino acids. Trimming pared 5 bases from V and 7 bases from J, leaving 14 bases between. In germline, CDR1 is KGHDR, CDR2 SFDVKD. In nucleotides, the CDR3 is TGTGCCACCAGTGCTAGGTCAGGGGAGCAGCCCCAGCATTTT. Encoded protein: CATSARSGEQPQHF.

The chain combines TRBV19 with TRBJ1-2; TRBD1 matches at 7 bases. Germline V gene sequence: CDR1 LNHDA, CDR2 SQIVND (reference sequence). Unmatched junction bases numbered 6, after V lost 1 base and J lost 4 bases. The CDR3 is 15 residues long. CDR3 region: CASSIVRDRGYGYTF. CDR3 bases: TGTGCCAGTAGTATAGTGCGGGACAGAGGCTATGGCTACACCTTC.

The chain employs TRBV2 and TRBJ2-1; D perhaps matches TRBD2 (5 bases). This CDR3 spans 17 amino acids. V lost 2 bases, J lost 5 bases, and 19 bases lay in between. CDR1 and CDR2 (germline): SNHLY, FYNNEI. The CDR3 here is CASSEPVAAVLNNEQFF. For the CDR3, the DNA is TGTGCCAGCAGTGAACCGGTGGCAGCGGTCCTCAACAATGAGCAGTTCTTC.

The chain couples TRBV28 to TRBJ2-7; D uncertain. Germline V lookup: CDR1 MDHEN, CDR2 SYDVKM. CDR3 size: 12 residues. V shed 6 bases and J shed 7 bases, with 13 bases lying between them. In DNA form, the CDR3 reads TGTGCCAGCAGCCTTAATCCCCTTGAGCAGTACTTC. Translation: CASSLNPLEQYF.

This CDR3 reads CSVGTGAPGPQHF. Here the CDR3 DNA reads TGCAGCGTTGGGACAGGGGCGCCTGGGCCCCAGCATTTT. The chain combines TRBV29-1 with TRBJ1-5, with 9 nucleotides matching TRBD1. CDR1 is SQVTM, CDR2 ANQGSEA, per germline. The CDR3 runs 13 residues. V was pared by 4 bases and J by 9 bases, with 7 bases of the junction left unmatched.

This clone was seen a handful of times. V and J are TRBV10-3 and TRBJ1-3, with D unclear. V lost 1 base to trimming and J lost 2 bases, with 12 bases between them. This CDR3 spans 16 amino acids. In germline, CDR1 is ENHRY, CDR2 SYGVKD. For the CDR3, the DNA is TGTGCCATCAGTGAGTTAGGGAGAAGGGCTGGAAACACCATATATTTT. Translating gives CAISELGRRAGNTIYF.

CDR3 in amino acids: CASSGVASGNTIYF. The CDR3 DNA is TGCGCCAGCAGTGGAGTCGCCTCTGGAAACACCATATATTTT. The chain joins TRBV10-1 to TRBJ1-3; D call uncertain. Germline values: CDR1 WNHNN, CDR2 SYGVQD (reference sequence). CDR3 size: 14 residues. Trimming took off 4 bases at V and 0 bases at J, with 7 bases between the two ends.

The J gene is TRBJ2-1, the V gene TRBV5-1; TRBD2 matches at 8 bases. CDR3 length equals 17 residues. Germline CDR1 SGHRS, CDR2 YFSETQ. With 0 bases clipped from V and 2 bases from J, the junction kept 7 bases outside the gene matches. The CDR3 region has the DNA TGCGCCAGCAGCTTGGAGGGGGTGGGACTAGCCTACAATGAGCAGTTCTTC. Translating gives CASSLEGVGLAYNEQFF.

This clone was observed a few times. The chain employs TRBV7-2 and TRBJ1-5; D is uncertain. V was trimmed by 5 bases and J by 3 bases, leaving 11 bases between them. This CDR3 spans 14 amino acids. Germline loops: CDR1 SGHTA, CDR2 FQGNSA. CDR3 in DNA: TGTGCCAGCAGCCCGACGGGAGCCAATCAGCCCCAGCATTTT. Protein: CASSPTGANQPQHF.